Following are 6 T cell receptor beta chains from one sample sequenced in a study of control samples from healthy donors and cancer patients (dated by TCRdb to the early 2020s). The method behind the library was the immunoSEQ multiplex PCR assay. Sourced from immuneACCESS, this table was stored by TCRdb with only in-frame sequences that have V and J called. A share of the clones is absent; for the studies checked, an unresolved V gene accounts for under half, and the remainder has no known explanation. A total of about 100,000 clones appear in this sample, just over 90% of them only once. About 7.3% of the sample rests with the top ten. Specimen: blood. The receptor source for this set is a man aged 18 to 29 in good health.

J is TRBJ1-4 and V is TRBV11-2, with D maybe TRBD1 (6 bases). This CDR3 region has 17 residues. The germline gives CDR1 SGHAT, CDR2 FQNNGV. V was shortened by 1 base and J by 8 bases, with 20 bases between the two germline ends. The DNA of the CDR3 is TGTGCCAGCAGCTTAGTTCCCGTAGGGGGGGCTAGGGAAAAACTGTTTTTT. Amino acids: CASSLVPVGGAREKLFF.

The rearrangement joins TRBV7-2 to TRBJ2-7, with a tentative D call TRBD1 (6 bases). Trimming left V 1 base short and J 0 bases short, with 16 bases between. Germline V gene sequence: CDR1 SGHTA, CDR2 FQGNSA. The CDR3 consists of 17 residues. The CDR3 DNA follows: TGTGCCAGCAGCTTAGACGCCCGGGACACCGCCTCCTACGAGCAGTACTTC. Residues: CASSLDARDTASYEQYF.

CDR3 sequence: CASSPNSVAYGYTF. The CDR3 DNA reads TGTGCCAGCAGCCCAAACTCCGTGGCCTATGGCTACACCTTC. The V gene is TRBV14, the J gene TRBJ1-2; D is uncertain. This CDR3 is 14 amino acids long. CDR1 is SGHDN and CDR2 is FVKESK in the germline V gene. V was shortened by 4 bases and J by 4 bases, with 13 bases between the two germline ends.

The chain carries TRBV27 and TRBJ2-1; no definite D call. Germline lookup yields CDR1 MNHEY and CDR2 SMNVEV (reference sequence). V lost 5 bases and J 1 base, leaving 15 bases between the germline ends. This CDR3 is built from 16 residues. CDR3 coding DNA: TGTGCCAGCAGTCTCGCGGCAGACCTATCCTACAATGAGCAGTTCTTC. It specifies CASSLAADLSYNEQFF.

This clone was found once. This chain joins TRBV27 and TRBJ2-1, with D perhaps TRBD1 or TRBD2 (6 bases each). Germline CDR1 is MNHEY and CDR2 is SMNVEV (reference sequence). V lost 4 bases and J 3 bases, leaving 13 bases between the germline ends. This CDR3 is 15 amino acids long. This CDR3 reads CASSSHREDYNEQFF. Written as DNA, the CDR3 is TGTGCCAGCAGTTCACACAGGGAGGACTACAATGAGCAGTTCTTC.

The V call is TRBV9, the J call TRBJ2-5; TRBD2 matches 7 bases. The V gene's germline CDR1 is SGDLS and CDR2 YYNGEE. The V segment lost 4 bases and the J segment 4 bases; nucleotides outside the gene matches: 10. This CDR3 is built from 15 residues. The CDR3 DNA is TGTGCCAGCAGCCGTCTAGCGGCCCTAAGAGAGACCCAGTACTTC. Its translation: CASSRLAALRETQYF.